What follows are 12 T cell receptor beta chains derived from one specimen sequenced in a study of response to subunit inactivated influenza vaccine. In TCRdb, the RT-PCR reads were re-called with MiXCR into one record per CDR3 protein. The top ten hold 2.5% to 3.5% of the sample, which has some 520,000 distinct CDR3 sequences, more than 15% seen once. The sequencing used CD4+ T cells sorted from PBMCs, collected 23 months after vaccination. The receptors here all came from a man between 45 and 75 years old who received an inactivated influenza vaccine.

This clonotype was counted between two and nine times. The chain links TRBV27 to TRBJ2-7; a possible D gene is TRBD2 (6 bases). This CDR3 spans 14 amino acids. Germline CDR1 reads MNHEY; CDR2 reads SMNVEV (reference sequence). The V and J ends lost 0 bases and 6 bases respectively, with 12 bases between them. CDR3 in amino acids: CASSLSATSREQYF. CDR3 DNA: TGTGCCAGCAGTTTATCGGCGACTAGTCGCGAGCAGTACTTC.

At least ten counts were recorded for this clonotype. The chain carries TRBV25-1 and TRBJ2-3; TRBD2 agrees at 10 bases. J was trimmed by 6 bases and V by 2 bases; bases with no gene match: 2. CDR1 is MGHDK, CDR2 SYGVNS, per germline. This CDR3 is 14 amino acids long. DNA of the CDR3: TGTGCCAGCAGTGAACTAGCGGGGGCCGATACGCAGTATTTT. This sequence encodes CASSELAGADTQYF.

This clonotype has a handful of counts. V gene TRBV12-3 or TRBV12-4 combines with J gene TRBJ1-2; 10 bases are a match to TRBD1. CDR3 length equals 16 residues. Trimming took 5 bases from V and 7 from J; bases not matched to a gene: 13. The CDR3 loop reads CASSRSTWTGGGGYTF. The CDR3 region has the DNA TGTGCCAGCAGTCGCAGTACTTGGACAGGGGGGGGTGGCTACACCTTC.

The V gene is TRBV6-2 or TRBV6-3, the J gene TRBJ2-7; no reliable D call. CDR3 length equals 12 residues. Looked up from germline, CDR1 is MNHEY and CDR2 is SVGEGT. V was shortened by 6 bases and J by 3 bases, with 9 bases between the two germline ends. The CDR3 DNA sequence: TGTGCCAGCAGGGATCATATCTACGAGCAGTACTTC. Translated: CASRDHIYEQYF.

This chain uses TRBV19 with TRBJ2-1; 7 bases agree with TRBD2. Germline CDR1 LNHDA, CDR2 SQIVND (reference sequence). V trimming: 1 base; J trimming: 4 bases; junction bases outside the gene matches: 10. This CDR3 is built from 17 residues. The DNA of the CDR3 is TGTGCCAGTAGTATAGCTCAAGGACGGGGGGATTACAATGAGCAGTTCTTC. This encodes CASSIAQGRGDYNEQFF.

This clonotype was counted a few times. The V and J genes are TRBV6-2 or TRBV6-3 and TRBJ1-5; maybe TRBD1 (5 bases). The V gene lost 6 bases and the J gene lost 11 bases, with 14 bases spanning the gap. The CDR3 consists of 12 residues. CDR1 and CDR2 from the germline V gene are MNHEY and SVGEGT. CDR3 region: CASRADGGAQHF. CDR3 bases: TGTGCCAGCAGAGCGGACGGAGGGGCCCAGCATTTT.

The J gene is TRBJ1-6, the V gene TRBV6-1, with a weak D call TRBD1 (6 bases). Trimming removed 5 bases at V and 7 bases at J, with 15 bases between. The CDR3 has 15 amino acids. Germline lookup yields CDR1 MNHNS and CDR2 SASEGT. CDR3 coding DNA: TGTGCCAGCAGTCAAACAGGGACGGGAAATTCACCCCTCCACTTT. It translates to CASSQTGTGNSPLHF.

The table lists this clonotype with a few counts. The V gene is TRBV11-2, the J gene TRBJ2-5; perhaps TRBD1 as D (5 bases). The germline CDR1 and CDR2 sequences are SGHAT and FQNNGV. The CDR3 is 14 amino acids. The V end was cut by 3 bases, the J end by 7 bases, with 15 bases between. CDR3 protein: CASSLTPSRVTQYF. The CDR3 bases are TGTGCCAGCAGCTTGACCCCTTCCAGGGTGACCCAGTACTTC.

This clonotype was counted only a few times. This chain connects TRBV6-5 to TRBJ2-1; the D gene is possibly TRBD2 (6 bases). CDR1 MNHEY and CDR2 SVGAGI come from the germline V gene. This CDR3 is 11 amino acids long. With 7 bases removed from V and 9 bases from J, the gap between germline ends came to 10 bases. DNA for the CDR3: TGTGCCAGCACGGGGGTTGCTGAGCAGTTCTTC. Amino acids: CASTGVAEQFF.

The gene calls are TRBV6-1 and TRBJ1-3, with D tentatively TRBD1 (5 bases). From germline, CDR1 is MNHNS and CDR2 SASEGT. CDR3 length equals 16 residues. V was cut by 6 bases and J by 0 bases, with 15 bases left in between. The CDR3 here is CASRGEAGFSGNTIYF. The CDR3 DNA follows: TGTGCCAGCAGGGGGGAGGCAGGCTTCTCTGGAAACACCATATATTTT.

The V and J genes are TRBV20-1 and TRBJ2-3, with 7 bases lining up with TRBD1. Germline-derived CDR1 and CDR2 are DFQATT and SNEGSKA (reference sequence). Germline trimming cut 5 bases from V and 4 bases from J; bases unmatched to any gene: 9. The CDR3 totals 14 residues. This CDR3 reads CSAGTGDQADTQYF. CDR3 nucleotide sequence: TGCAGTGCTGGAACAGGGGATCAGGCAGATACGCAGTATTTT.

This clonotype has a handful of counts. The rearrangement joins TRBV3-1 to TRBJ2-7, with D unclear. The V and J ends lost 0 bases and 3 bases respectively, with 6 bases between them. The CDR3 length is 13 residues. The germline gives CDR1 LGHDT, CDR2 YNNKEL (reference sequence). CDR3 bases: TGTGCCAGCAGCCAAGACCCCCTCTACGAGCAGTACTTC. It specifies CASSQDPLYEQYF.